This T cell receptor (beta chain) was recorded in a study of blood T cell repertoires in COVID-19. Overall study: Donors in the United States, Italy and Spain gave samples during acute or convalescent COVID-19. In each case, the material was cDNA or gDNA derived from T cells, B-cell-depleted T cells, or PBMCs.

The CDR3 is 13 residues long. The ends lost 5 bases at V and 6 bases at J; junction bases unmatched: 6. Germline-derived CDR1 and CDR2 are PRHDT and FYEKMQ (reference sequence). Under the authors' procedure: Amplified reference gene primers provided the basis for estimating nucleated cell counts. The repertoire was sequenced with immunoSEQ multiplex PCR; TCRdb's copy has only in-frame clones and lacks some. V and J calls and clone size follow that table, whereas D and trimming were derived from the DNA. The sample consists of some 400,000 clones, 90% of them appearing once. The clonotype was recovered from a man aged 18 to 35 with active or convalescent COVID-19. The sequencing sample was made of peripheral blood. The rearrangement links TRBV13 to TRBJ2-7; TRBD1 matches 8 bases. The CDR3 loop is CASSPRTGFEQYF. In DNA form, the CDR3 reads TGTGCCAGCAGCCCTCGGACAGGGTTCGAGCAGTACTTC.